The present T cell receptor (beta chain) was sequenced within a study of regulatory T cells in long-lasting Graves disease. With iRepertoire HTBI primers and Arm-PCR of CDR3 regions, TCR beta libraries were built. MiXCR, applied by TCRdb to the multiplex PCR reads, yields one record per CDR3 protein. This sample yields hundreds of thousands of distinct CDR3 sequences, of which roughly 14% are seen a single time; roughly 9.7% belongs to the top ten. Described time point: newly diagnosed GD, antithyroid drugs for less than 3 months. PBMC RNA served as the TCR library source. In germline, CDR1 is MNHEY, CDR2 SMNVEV (reference sequence). With 4 bases removed from V and 10 bases from J, the gap between germline ends came to 14 bases. The CDR3 spans 14 residues. This sample was shared with a second study, whose subject was T cells in Graves' hyperthyroidism and ophthalmopathy.

The sample here was peripheral blood mononuclear cells (PBMCs), taken at new diagnosis, from a patient treated with antithyroid drugs. The chain employs TRBV27 and TRBJ1-6, with D uncertain. The clonotype comes from a man under 40 with Graves disease. CDR3 nucleotides: TGTGCCAGCAGTTCCTACATGTTTAGGTCACCCCTCCACTTT. Its protein is CASSSYMFRSPLHF.